A selection of T cell receptor beta chains follows, all from one sample in a study of cytomegalovirus exposure and HLA in healthy donors. Method: immunoSEQ multiplex PCR; TCRdb's copy keeps in-frame clones and lacks some. This sample has 57,000 or so clones, with roughly 94% found just once. The sequenced sample was PBMCs. Receptor source: a man between 18 and 29 years old in good health and CMV-seronegative. Each CDR3 is given with its conserved first and last residue. Fields, in order: V gene, J gene, D gene, CDR3 protein, CDR3 DNA. The D gene is left open where the match is weak.

V: TRBV7-9; J: TRBJ2-7; D: TRBD1; CDR3: CASSSTGDLYEQYF; DNA: TGTGCCAGCAGCTCGACAGGGGACCTCTATGAGCAGTACTTC
V: TRBV25-1; J: TRBJ2-5; D: -; CDR3: CASSEYVDYRETQYF; DNA: TGTGCCAGCAGTGAATACGTGGACTATAGGGAGACCCAGTACTTC
V: TRBV7-8; J: TRBJ2-1; D: TRBD1; CDR3: CASSWPGQGRNEQFF; DNA: TGTGCCAGCAGCTGGCCGGGACAGGGAAGGAATGAGCAGTTCTTC
V: TRBV2; J: TRBJ2-3; D: -; CDR3: CASSGLRGTDTQYF; DNA: TGTGCCAGCAGTGGACTCAGGGGCACAGATACGCAGTATTTT
V: TRBV28; J: TRBJ1-5; D: -; CDR3: CASSLWGSQPQHF; DNA: TGTGCCAGCAGTTTATGGGGGAGTCAGCCCCAGCATTTT
V: TRBV2; J: TRBJ2-5; D: -; CDR3: CASGSLAYTNF; DNA: TGTGCCAGCGGTAGTCTAGCCTACACTAACTTC
V: TRBV19; J: TRBJ2-3; D: TRBD2; CDR3: CASSIGYGGGSYTQYF; DNA: TGTGCCAGTAGTATAGGGTACGGGGGGGGCTCATATACGCAGTATTTT
V: TRBV25-1; J: TRBJ1-2; D: TRBD1; CDR3: CASSATTGGPRGYTF; DNA: TGTGCCAGCAGTGCGACCACAGGGGGGCCCCGGGGCTACACCTTC
V: TRBV6-4; J: TRBJ2-1; D: TRBD2; CDR3: CASSEASGGAGQFF; DNA: TGTGCCAGCAGTGAGGCTAGCGGGGGAGCGGGGCAGTTCTTC
V: TRBV7-2; J: TRBJ1-2; D: -; CDR3: CASSLVGAGNYGYTF; DNA: TGTGCCAGCAGCTTAGTTGGTGCGGGGAACTATGGCTACACCTTC
V: TRBV19; J: TRBJ1-4; D: -; CDR3: CASSIPGWNEKLFF; DNA: TGTGCCAGTAGTATCCCGGGATGGAATGAAAAACTGTTTTTT
V: TRBV19; J: TRBJ2-7; D: -; CDR3: CASSRRQELRDEQYF; DNA: TGTGCCAGTAGCCGAAGACAGGAACTAAGGGACGAGCAGTACTTC
V: TRBV6-5; J: TRBJ1-2; D: TRBD1; CDR3: CASSTRQGAGYGYTF; DNA: TGTGCCAGCAGTACACGACAGGGGGCGGGCTATGGCTACACCTTC
V: TRBV11-2; J: TRBJ2-1; D: TRBD2; CDR3: CASRRLGTSIFF; DNA: TGTGCCAGCAGGCGGTTGGGGACTAGCATTTTCTTC
V: TRBV19; J: TRBJ2-1; D: TRBD2; CDR3: CASRAGAGYNEQFF; DNA: TGTGCCAGTAGAGCGGGAGCAGGGTACAATGAGCAGTTCTTC
V: TRBV6-5; J: TRBJ2-7; D: -; CDR3: CASSRSALRYEQYF; DNA: TGTGCCAGCAGTCGTAGCGCACTGAGGTACGAGCAGTACTTC
V: TRBV30; J: TRBJ1-4; D: TRBD1; CDR3: CAWSYGQGNEKLFF; DNA: TGTGCCTGGAGTTACGGACAGGGCAATGAAAAACTGTTTTTT